This T cell receptor beta chain was recorded in a study of breast tumors, draining lymph nodes, adjacent tissues. Study observations and caveats: The lymph node origin of tumor T cells was framed as consistent with a hypothesis, not demonstrated. Tumor TCR diversity was below lymph nodes but above nontumor tissue.

This clonotype was counted at least ten times. Its target is not known. Germline V CDR1 and CDR2: KGHDR, SFDVKD. CDR3 length equals 16 residues. Trimming pared 3 bases from V and 6 bases from J, leaving 19 bases between. TCRdb reprocessed the multiplex PCR reads via MiXCR and lists one record per CDR3 protein. The top ten hold over 7.5% of the sample, which has approximately 88,000 distinct CDR3 sequences, over 25% seen once. Axillary draining lymph nodes of breast cancer patients supplied the node samples. The chain joins TRBV24-1 to TRBJ1-2, with a possible D match to TRBD1 (6 bases). The sequence was obtained from a female donor with breast cancer. Some clones in this sample may be carry-over from other donors' samples. The material sequenced was axillary lymph node tissue. CDR3 loop: CATSDPYAGTKDGYTF. The CDR3 coding sequence is TGTGCCACCAGTGATCCCTACGCCGGGACAAAGGATGGCTACACCTTC.